The sequence of this T cell receptor beta chain was determined in a study of tumor and adjacent non-tumor tissue in lung cancer. Three rounds of nested PCR, following a modified ARM-PCR protocol, produced the TCRbeta library. TCRdb redid the calling of the multiplex PCR reads with MiXCR, one entry per CDR3 protein. The sample has about 110,000 distinct CDR3 sequences, roughly 77% seen once. The template was RNA from unsorted bulk tissue. This clonotype was seen many times. The V gene end was trimmed by 0 bases and the J gene end by 14 bases; junction bases not matched to a gene: 10. CDR1 and CDR2 from the germline V gene are MNHNS and SASEGT. The length of the CDR3 is 14 residues.

This TCR was recovered from a woman aged 60-70 years with non-small cell lung cancer. The chain is built from TRBV6-1 and TRBJ1-2; 9 bases map to TRBD1. The material sequenced was lung tumor tissue. For the CDR3, the DNA is TGTGCCAGCAGTGAAGCACGGACAGGGGCGTCGGGGACCTTC. Residues: CASSEARTGASGTF.